The 14 T cell receptor beta chains given below trace back to one sample, sequenced in a study of cytomegalovirus exposure and HLA in healthy donors. Assay: immunoSEQ multiplex PCR; the TCRdb copy retains only in-frame clones and omits some. Found here are roughly 120,000 clones, 88% of them singletons; the top ten hold around 2%. The sample consisted of PBMCs. The origin of the receptors is a man aged 18 to 29 in good health and CMV-seronegative.

V gene TRBV5-6 combines with J gene TRBJ2-1; D gene ambiguous. The CDR3 extends over 14 amino acids. Germline-derived CDR1 and CDR2 are SGHDT and YYEEEE. V lost 0 bases to trimming and J lost 8 bases, with 12 bases between them. Here the CDR3 DNA reads TGTGCCAGCAGCTTGGCCAACCAGGTCGATGAGCAGTTCTTC. This sequence encodes CASSLANQVDEQFF.

The chain has TRBV5-4 and TRBJ1-5, with 9 bases aligning to TRBD1. Germline lookup yields CDR1 SGHNT and CDR2 YYREEE (reference sequence). The J segment lost 4 bases and the V segment lost 1 base, leaving 9 bases of the junction unmatched. The CDR3 runs to 17 residues. CDR3 amino acids: CASSLNPGTGRNQPQHF. The DNA of the CDR3 is TGTGCCAGCAGCTTGAATCCCGGGACAGGGAGGAATCAGCCCCAGCATTTT.

The V and J genes are TRBV6-1 and TRBJ2-7; D unresolved. Germline CDR1 is MNHNS and CDR2 is SASEGT. V lost 9 bases, J lost 2 bases, and 11 bases lay in between. CDR3 length: 12 residues. This CDR3 reads CASLGSAYEQYF. The CDR3 DNA sequence: TGTGCCAGTCTCGGGTCAGCCTACGAGCAGTACTTC.

CDR3 loop: CASSQGDNQPQHF. CDR3 nucleotide sequence: TGCGCCAGCAGCCAGGGCGACAATCAGCCCCAGCATTTT. This chain uses TRBV4-3 with TRBJ1-5; the D is unclear. From germline, CDR1 is LGHNA and CDR2 YSLEER. Between the trimmed V and J ends, which lost 3 bases and 3 bases, there was a span of 6 bases. This CDR3 spans 13 amino acids.

This chain joins TRBV4-2 and TRBJ1-1; 8 nucleotides agree with TRBD1. CDR1 is LGHNA and CDR2 is YNFKEQ in the germline V gene. Losses at the gene ends were 0 bases for V and 4 bases for J; bases not matched to a gene: 10. The CDR3 sequence is 17 residues long. This CDR3 is CASSQDVAGGVSTEAFF. The CDR3 nucleotides are TGTGCCAGCAGCCAAGATGTTGCAGGGGGCGTCAGCACTGAAGCTTTCTTT.

V gene TRBV6-1 combines with J gene TRBJ2-1, with a tentative D call TRBD1 (6 bases). Trimming cost V 3 bases and J 2 bases, with 8 bases left between them. The CDR3 loop spans 14 amino acids. Germline V gene sequence: CDR1 MNHNS, CDR2 SASEGT. The CDR3 nucleotides read TGTGCCAGCAGTGAGGGGGCCGCCTACAATGAGCAGTTCTTC. Translating gives CASSEGAAYNEQFF.

This clone was seen a few times. The V gene is TRBV18, the J gene TRBJ1-3; 7 bases are a match to TRBD1. In germline, CDR1 is KGHSH, CDR2 LQKENI. The CDR3 is 15 amino acids. Trimming at V came to 2 bases and at J to 3 bases, leaving 4 bases not matched to a gene. CDR3 DNA: TGTGCCAGCTCACCAGACAGGGCGTTTGGAAACACCATATATTTT. The encoded protein is CASSPDRAFGNTIYF.

The chain joins TRBV5-1 to TRBJ1-1; maybe TRBD1 (5 bases). CDR1 is SGHRS and CDR2 is YFSETQ in the germline V gene. This CDR3 is built from 18 residues. Trimming left V 0 bases short and J 0 bases short, with 18 bases between. The DNA of the CDR3 is TGCGCCAGCAGCTTGGGTTTGACAGAGCCGATTTTGAACACTGAAGCTTTCTTT. It codes for CASSLGLTEPILNTEAFF.

This chain uses TRBV7-8 with TRBJ2-7, with D unclear. Germline CDR1 SGHVS, CDR2 FQNEAQ. The CDR3 covers 14 residues. V dropped 3 bases and J dropped 0 bases, with 9 bases sitting between them. The CDR3 loop reads CASSLMRYSYEQYF. The CDR3 DNA reads as TGTGCCAGCAGCTTGATGCGATACTCCTACGAGCAGTACTTC.

The chain is built from TRBV19 and TRBJ2-2; possibly TRBD2 for D (6 bases). The germline V and J ends were trimmed by 10 bases and 0 bases, with 15 bases remaining between them. The germline CDR1 and CDR2 sequences are LNHDA and SQIVND (reference sequence). The CDR3 contains 15 residues. The CDR3 loop is CATLIGGANTGELFF. The DNA of the CDR3 is TGTGCCACCTTGATAGGAGGGGCGAACACCGGGGAGCTGTTTTTT.

V is TRBV9 and J is TRBJ2-3; 7 bases fit TRBD2. CDR3 length equals 17 residues. Germline CDR1 reads SGDLS; CDR2 reads YYNGEE. V was clipped by 2 bases and J by 4 bases; unmatched bases: 13. The chain's CDR3 is CASSVGPGGLVADTQYF. CDR3 sequence (DNA): TGTGCCAGCAGCGTCGGCCCTGGAGGACTAGTTGCAGATACGCAGTATTTT.

V gene TRBV7-2 combines with J gene TRBJ2-1; 9 nucleotides align to TRBD2. The trim removed 1 base at V and 14 bases at J, leaving 9 bases unmatched. The CDR3 length is 14 residues. Germline assignment: CDR1 SGHTA and CDR2 FQGNSA. As DNA, the CDR3 is TGTGCCAGCAGCTTAGATCTAGCGGGGCTAAAAAAGTTCTTC. The encoded protein is CASSLDLAGLKKFF.

This sequence joins TRBV6-5 and TRBJ2-7; tentative D call: TRBD2 (5 bases). This CDR3 region has 14 residues. V lost 9 bases to trimming and J lost 2 bases, with 17 bases between them. Germline V gene data show CDR1 as MNHEY and CDR2 as SVGAGI. The CDR3 DNA reads as TGTGCCAGTTGGGATGCCGGGAAAACCTACGAGCAGTACTTC. Its translation: CASWDAGKTYEQYF.

This chain uses TRBV10-3 with TRBJ2-3, with 7 bases identical to TRBD1. V was pared by 8 bases and J by 2 bases, with 4 bases of the junction left unmatched. This CDR3 is 13 amino acids long. Germline lookup yields CDR1 ENHRY and CDR2 SYGVKD. Written as DNA, the CDR3 is TGTGCCATCTGTAGGGGGCACACAGATACGCAGTATTTT. Amino acids: CAICRGHTDTQYF.